The sequence of this T cell receptor (beta chain) was determined in a study of blood T cell repertoires in COVID-19. At the level of the study: Donors in the United States, Italy and Spain gave samples during acute or convalescent COVID-19. T cells, B-cell-depleted T cells, or PBMCs supplied cDNA or gDNA.

Original processing methods: Reference gene primer amplification in the assay estimated nucleated cell counts. Profiled with immunoSEQ multiplex PCR; TCRdb holds only in-frame clones, not every one. V and J calls and clone size are those listed in that table; D and trimming were worked out from the DNA. There are hundreds of thousands of clones in the sample; more than 85% occur only once, and around 2.7% lies in the top ten. Germline V gives CDR1 LGHDT, CDR2 YNNKEL (reference sequence). The CDR3 spans 14 residues. V was clipped by 2 bases and J by 2 bases, with 9 bases between them. The chain has TRBV3-1 (or the pseudogene TRBV3-2) and TRBJ1-2; D remains unclear. The receptor was derived from a man in his 60s with acute or convalescent COVID-19. Sequenced input: peripheral blood. The CDR3 DNA reads as TGTGCCAGCAGCCAATATCTGGAGAACTATGGCTACACCTTC. Protein product: CASSQYLENYGYTF.